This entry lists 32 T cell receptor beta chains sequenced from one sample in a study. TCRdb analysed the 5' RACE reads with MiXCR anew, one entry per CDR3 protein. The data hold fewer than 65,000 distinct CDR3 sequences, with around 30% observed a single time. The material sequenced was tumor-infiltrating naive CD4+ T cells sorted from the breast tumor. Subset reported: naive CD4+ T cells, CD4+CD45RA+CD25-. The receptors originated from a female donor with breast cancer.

Here the CDR3 reads CASSSQRESIEQFF. In DNA form, the CDR3 reads TGTGCCAGCAGTAGTCAGCGGGAGAGTATTGAGCAGTTCTTC. This chain connects TRBV6-1 to TRBJ2-1; 8 bases align to TRBD2. This CDR3 has 14 residues. V trimming: 5 bases; J trimming: 9 bases; junction bases outside the gene matches: 9. From germline, CDR1 is MNHNS and CDR2 SASEGT.

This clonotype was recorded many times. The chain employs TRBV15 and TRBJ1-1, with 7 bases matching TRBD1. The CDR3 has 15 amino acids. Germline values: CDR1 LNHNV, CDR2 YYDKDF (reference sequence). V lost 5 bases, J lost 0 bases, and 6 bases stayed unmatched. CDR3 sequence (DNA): TGTGCCACCAGCGGGGGACAGTCCATGAACACTGAAGCTTTCTTT. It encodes CATSGGQSMNTEAFF.

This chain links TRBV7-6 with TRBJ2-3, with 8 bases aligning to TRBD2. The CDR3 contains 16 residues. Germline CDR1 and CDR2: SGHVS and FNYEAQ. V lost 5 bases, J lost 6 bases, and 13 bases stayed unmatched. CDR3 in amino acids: CASSLRSGRSLDTQYF. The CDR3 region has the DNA TGTGCCAGCAGCCTAAGAAGCGGGAGAAGTTTGGATACGCAGTATTTT.

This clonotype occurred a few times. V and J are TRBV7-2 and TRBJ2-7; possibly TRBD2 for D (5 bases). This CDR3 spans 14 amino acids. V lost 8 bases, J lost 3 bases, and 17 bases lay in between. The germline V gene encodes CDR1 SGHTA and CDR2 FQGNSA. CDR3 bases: TGTGCCAGCGGCAGCTCCCCAGGAGGCTACGAGCAGTACTTC. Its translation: CASGSSPGGYEQYF.

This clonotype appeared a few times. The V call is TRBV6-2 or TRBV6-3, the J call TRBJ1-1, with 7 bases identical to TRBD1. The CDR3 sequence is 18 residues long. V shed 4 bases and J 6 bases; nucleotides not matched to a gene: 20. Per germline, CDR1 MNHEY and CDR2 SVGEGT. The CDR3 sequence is CASSFLPSAGGKLAEAFF. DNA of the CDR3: TGTGCCAGCAGTTTTCTTCCTTCGGCAGGGGGAAAGCTCGCTGAAGCTTTCTTT.

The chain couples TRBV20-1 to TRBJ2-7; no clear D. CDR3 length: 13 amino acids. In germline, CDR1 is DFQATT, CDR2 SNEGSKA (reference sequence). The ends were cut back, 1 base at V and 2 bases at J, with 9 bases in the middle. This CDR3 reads CSARGPVPYEQYF. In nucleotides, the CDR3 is TGCAGTGCTAGAGGTCCAGTCCCCTACGAGCAGTACTTC.

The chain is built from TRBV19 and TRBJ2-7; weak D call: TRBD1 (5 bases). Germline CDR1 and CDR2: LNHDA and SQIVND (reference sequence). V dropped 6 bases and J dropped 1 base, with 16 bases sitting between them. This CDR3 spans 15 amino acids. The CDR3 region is CASRFRLTGSYEQYF. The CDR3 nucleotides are TGTGCCAGTAGGTTCCGTTTAACAGGTTCCTACGAGCAGTACTTC.

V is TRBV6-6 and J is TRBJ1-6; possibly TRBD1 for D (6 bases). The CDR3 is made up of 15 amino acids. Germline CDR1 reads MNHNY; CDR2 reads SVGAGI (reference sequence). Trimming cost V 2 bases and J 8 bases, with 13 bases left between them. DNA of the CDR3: TGTGCCAGCAGTTACCCTACAGGGAAGGATTCACCCCTCCACTTT. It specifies CASSYPTGKDSPLHF.

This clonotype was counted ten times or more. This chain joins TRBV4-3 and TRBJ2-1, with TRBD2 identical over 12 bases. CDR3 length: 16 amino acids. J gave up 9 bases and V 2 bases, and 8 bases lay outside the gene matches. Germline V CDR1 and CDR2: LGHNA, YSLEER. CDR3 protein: CASSQPASGRAGEQFF. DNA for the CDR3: TGCGCCAGCAGCCAACCCGCTAGCGGGAGGGCCGGTGAGCAGTTCTTC.

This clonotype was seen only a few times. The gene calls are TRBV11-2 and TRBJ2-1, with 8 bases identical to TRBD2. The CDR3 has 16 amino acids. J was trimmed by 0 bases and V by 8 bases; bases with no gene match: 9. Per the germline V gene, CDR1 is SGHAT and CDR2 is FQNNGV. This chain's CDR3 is CASAKSGGYSYNEQFF. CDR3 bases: TGTGCCAGCGCCAAGAGCGGGGGTTACTCCTACAATGAGCAGTTCTTC.

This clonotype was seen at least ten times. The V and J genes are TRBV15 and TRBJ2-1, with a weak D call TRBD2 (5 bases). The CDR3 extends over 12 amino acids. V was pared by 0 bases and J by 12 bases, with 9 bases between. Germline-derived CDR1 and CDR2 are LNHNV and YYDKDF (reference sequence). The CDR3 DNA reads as TGTGCCACCAGCAGAGATCTAGAGGGGCAGTTCTTC. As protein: CATSRDLEGQFF.

CDR3 bases: TGTGCCAGCATATCACAGGGAGGTTATGGCTACACCTTC. Translating gives CASISQGGYGYTF. The chain uses TRBV6-5 and TRBJ1-2, with D possibly being TRBD1 (6 bases). V was trimmed by 7 bases and J by 5 bases, leaving 14 bases between them. CDR1 and CDR2 from the germline V gene are MNHEY and SVGAGI. This CDR3 spans 13 amino acids.

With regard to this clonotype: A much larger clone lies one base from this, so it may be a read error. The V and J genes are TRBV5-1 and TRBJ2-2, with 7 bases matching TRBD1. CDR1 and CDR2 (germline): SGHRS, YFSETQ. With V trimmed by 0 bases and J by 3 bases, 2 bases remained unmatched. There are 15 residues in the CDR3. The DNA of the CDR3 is TGCGCCAGCAGCTTGGTGGGGACAGACACCGGGGAGCTGTTTTTT. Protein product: CASSLVGTDTGELFF.

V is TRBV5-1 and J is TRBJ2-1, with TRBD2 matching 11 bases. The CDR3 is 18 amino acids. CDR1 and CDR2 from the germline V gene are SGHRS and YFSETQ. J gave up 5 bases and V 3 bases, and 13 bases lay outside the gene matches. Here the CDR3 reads CASSSNDIAGGRDNEQFF. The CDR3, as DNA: TGCGCCAGCAGCTCGAATGATATAGCGGGAGGGCGCGACAATGAGCAGTTCTTC.

The CDR3 DNA reads as TGTGCCAGCAGCCAACTAGCGGGAGGGCCCCATGAGCAGTTCTTC. Translated, it gives CASSQLAGGPHEQFF. This rearrangement joins TRBV4-2 to TRBJ2-1; TRBD2 matches 12 bases. Germline CDR1 is LGHNA and CDR2 is YNFKEQ. The ends lost 2 bases at V and 8 bases at J; junction bases unmatched: 4. The CDR3 loop spans 15 amino acids.

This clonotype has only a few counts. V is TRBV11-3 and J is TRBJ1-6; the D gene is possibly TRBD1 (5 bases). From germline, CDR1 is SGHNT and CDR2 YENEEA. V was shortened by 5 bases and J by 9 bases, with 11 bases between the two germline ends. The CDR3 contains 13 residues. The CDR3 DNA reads TGTGCCAGCAGCCCTGGAGGGGCTTCACCCCTCCACTTT. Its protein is CASSPGGASPLHF. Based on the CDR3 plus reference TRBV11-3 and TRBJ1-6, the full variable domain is EAGVVQSPRYKIIEKKQPVAFWCNPISGHNTLYWYLQNLGQGPELLIRYENEEAVDDSQLPKDRFSAERLKGVDSTLKIQPAELGDSAVYLCASSPGGASPLHFGNGTRLTVT.

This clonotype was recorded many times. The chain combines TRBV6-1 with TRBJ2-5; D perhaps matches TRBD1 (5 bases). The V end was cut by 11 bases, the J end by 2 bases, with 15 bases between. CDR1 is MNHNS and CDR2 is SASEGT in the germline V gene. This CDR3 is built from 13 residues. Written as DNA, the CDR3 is TGTGCCGCCGGAAGAGACAGACAAGAGACCCAGTACTTC. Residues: CAAGRDRQETQYF.

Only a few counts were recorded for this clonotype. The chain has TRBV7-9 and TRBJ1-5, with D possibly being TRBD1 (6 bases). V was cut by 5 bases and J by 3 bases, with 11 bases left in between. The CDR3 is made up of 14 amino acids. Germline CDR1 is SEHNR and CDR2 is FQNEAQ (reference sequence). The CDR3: CASSDDRNNQPQHF. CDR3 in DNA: TGTGCCAGCAGCGATGACAGGAACAATCAGCCCCAGCATTTT.

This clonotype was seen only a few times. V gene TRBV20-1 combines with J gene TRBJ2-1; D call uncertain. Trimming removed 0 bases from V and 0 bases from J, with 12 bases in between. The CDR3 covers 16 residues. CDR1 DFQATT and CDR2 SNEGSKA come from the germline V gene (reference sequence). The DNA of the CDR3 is TGCAGTGCTAGAGAATCAAGCGTCCGCTCCTACAATGAGCAGTTCTTC. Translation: CSARESSVRSYNEQFF.

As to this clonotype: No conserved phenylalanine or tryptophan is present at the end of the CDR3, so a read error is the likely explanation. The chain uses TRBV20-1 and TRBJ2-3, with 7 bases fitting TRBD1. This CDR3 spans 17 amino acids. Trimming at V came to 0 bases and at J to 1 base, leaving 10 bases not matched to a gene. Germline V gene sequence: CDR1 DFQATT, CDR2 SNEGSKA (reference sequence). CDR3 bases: TGCAGTGCTAGAGATCCCGGACAGGTTGGGGGCACAGATACGCAGTATCTT. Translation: CSARDPGQVGGTDTQYL.

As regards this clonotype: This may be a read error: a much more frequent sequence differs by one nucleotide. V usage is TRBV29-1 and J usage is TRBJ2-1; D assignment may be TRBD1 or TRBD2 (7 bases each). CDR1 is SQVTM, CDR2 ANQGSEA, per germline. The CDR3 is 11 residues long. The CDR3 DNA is TGCAGGGGAGGGGGCTTCGGTGAGCAGTCCTTC. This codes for CRGGGFGEQSF.

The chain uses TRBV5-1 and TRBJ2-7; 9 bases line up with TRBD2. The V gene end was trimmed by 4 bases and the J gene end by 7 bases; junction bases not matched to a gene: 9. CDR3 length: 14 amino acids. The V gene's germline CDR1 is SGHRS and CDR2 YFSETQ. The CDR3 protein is CASSPGTSRREQYF. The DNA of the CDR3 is TGCGCCAGCAGCCCCGGGACTAGCCGGAGGGAGCAGTACTTC.

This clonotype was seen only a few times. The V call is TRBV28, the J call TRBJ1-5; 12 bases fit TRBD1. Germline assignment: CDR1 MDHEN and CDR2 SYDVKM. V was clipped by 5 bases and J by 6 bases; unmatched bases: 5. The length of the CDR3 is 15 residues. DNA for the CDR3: TGTGCCAGCAGTCCGGGACAGGGGGCTAGTCAGCCCCAGCATTTT. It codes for CASSPGQGASQPQHF.

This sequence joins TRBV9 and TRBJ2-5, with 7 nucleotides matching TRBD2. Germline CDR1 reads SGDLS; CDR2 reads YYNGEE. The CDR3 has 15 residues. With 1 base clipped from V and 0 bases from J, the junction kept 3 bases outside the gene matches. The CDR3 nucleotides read TGTGCCAGCAGCGTAATGGGGGGGTACCAAGAGACCCAGTACTTC. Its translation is CASSVMGGYQETQYF.

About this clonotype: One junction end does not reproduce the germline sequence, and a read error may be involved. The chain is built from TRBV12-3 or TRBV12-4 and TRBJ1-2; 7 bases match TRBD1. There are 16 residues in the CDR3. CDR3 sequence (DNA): TGCGCCAGCAGTTTATACGAGGGGGCGCTGGGAAATGGCTACACCTTC. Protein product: CASSLYEGALGNGYTF.

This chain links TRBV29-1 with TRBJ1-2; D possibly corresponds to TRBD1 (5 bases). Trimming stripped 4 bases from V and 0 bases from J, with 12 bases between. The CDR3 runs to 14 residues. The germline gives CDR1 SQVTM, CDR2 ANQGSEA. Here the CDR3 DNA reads TGCAGCGTTGTCCCCGACAGTTCTAACTATGGCTACACCTTC. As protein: CSVVPDSSNYGYTF.

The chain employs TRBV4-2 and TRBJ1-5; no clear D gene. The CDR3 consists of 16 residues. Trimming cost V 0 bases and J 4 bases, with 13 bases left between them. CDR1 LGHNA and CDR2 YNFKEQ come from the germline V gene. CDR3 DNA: TGTGCCAGCAGCCAAGATCAAGGTGTCTGGAATCAGCCCCAGCATTTT. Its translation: CASSQDQGVWNQPQHF.

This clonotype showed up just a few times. The chain's CDR3 is CASSRDTGNEQFF. CDR3 nucleotide sequence: TGTGCCAGCAGCCGGGACACTGGGAATGAGCAGTTCTTC. The chain combines TRBV3-1 with TRBJ2-1, with D possibly being TRBD1 (6 bases). Germline values: CDR1 LGHDT, CDR2 YNNKEL (reference sequence). V was clipped by 4 bases and J by 7 bases, with 11 bases between them. The CDR3 sequence is 13 residues long.

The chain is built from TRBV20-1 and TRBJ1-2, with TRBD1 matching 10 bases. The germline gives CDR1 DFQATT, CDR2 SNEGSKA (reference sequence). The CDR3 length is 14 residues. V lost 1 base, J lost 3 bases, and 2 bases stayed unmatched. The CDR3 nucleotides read TGCAGTGCTAGAGCCGGGACAGGGGACTATGGCTACACCTTC. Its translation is CSARAGTGDYGYTF.

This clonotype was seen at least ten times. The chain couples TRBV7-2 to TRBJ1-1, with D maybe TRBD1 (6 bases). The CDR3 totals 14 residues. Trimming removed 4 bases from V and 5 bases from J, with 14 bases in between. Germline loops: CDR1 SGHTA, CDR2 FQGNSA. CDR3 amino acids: CASSSLGGWTEAFF. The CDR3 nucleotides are TGTGCCAGCAGCTCTTTGGGGGGCTGGACTGAAGCTTTCTTT. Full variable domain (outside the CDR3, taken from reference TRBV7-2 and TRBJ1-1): GAGVSQSPSNKVTEKGKDVELRCDPISGHTALYWYRQSLGQGLEFLIYFQGNSAPDKSGLPSDRFSAERTGGSVSTLTIQRTQQEDSAVYLCASSSLGGWTEAFFGQGTRLTVV.

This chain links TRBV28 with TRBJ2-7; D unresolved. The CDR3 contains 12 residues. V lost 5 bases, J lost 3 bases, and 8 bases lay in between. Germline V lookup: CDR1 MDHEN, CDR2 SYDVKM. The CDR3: CASSPLDYEQYF. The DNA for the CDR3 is TGTGCCAGCAGTCCTCTTGACTACGAGCAGTACTTC.

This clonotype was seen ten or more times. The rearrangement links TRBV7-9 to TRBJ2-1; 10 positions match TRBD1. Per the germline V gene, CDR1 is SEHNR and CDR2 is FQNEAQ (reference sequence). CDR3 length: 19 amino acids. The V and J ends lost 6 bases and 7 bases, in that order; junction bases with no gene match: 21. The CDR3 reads CASRIPRDRGGKVTNEQFF. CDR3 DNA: TGTGCCAGCAGGATACCCCGGGACAGGGGTGGCAAAGTCACGAATGAGCAGTTCTTC.